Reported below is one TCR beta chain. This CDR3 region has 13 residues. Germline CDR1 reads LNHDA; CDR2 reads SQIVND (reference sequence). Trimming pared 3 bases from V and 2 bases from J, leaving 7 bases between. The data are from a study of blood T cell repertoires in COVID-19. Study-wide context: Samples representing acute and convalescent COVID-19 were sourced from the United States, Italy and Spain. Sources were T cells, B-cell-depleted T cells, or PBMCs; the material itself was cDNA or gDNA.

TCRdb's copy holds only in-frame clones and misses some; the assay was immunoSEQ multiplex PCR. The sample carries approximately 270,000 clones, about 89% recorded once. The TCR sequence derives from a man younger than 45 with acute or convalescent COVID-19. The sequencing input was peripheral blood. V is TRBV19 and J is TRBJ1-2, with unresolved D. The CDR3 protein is CASSMTGNYGYTF. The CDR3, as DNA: TGTGCCAGTAGTATGACGGGAAACTATGGCTACACCTTC.